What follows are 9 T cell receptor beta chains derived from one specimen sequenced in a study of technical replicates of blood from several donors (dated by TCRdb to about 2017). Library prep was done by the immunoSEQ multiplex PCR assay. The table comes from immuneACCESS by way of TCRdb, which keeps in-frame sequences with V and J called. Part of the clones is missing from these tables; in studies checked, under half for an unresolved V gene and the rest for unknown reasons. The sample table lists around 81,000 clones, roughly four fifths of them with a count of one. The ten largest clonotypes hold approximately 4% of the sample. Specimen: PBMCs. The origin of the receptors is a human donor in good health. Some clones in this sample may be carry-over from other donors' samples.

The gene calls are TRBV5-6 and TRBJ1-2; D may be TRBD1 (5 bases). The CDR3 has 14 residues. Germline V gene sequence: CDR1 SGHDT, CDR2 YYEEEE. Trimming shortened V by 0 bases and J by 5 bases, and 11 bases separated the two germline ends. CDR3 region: CASSLVGAGYGYTF. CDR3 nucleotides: TGTGCCAGCAGCTTGGTAGGGGCGGGGTATGGCTACACCTTC.

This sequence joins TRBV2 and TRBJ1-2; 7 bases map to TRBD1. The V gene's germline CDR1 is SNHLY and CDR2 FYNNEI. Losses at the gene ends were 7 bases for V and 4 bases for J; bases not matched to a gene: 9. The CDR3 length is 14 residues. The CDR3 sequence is CASIPRQGGYGYTF. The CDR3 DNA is TGTGCCAGCATTCCGAGACAGGGAGGCTATGGCTACACCTTC.

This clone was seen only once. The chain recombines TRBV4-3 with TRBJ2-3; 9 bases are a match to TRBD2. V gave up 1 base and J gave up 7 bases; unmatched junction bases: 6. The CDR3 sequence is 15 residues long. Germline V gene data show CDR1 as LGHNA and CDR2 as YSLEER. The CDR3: CASSQVRGGLYTQYF. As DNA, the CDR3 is TGCGCCAGCAGCCAAGTGCGGGGGGGGCTATATACGCAGTATTTT.

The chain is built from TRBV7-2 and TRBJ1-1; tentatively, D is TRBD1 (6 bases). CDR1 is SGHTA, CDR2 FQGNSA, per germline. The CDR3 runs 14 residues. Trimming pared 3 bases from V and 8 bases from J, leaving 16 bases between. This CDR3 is CASSFAGAIREAFF. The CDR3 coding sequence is TGTGCCAGCAGCTTCGCAGGGGCGATCCGAGAAGCTTTCTTT.

CDR3 in amino acids: CAWSAGLARGNEQFF. The CDR3 bases are TGTGCCTGGAGCGCTGGACTAGCGAGGGGTAATGAGCAGTTCTTC. The V and J genes are TRBV30 and TRBJ2-1; 9 bases agree with TRBD2. This CDR3 is built from 15 residues. Trimming at V came to 3 bases and at J to 7 bases, leaving 10 bases not matched to a gene. Germline V CDR1 and CDR2: GTSNPN, SVGIG (reference sequence).

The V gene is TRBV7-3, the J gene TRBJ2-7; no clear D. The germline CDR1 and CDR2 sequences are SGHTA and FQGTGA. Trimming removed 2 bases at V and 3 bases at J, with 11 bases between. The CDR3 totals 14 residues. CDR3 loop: CASSLDGERYEQYF. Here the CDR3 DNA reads TGTGCCAGCAGCTTAGACGGTGAGCGCTACGAGCAGTACTTC.

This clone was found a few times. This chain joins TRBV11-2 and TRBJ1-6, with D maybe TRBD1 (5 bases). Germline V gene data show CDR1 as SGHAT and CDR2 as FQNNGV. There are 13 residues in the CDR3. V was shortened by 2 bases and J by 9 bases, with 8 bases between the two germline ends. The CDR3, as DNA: TGTGCCAGCAGCTTAATCAGGGTTTCACCCCTCCACTTT. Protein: CASSLIRVSPLHF. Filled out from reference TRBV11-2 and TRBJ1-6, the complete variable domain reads EAGVAQSPRYKIIEKRQSVAFWCNPISGHATLYWYQQILGQGPKLLIQFQNNGVVDDSQLPKDRFSAERLKGVDSTLKIQPAKLEDSAVYLCASSLIRVSPLHFGNGTRLTVT.

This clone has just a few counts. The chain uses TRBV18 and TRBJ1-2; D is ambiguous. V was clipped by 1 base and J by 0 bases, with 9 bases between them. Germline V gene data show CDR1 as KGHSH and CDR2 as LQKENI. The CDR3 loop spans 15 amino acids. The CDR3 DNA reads TGTGCCAGCTCACCACGCGGGGATGCTAACTATGGCTACACCTTC. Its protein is CASSPRGDANYGYTF. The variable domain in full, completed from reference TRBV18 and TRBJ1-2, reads NAGVMQNPRHLVRRRGQEARLRCSPMKGHSHVYWYRQLPEEGLKFMVYLQKENIIDESGMPKERFSAEFPKEGPSILRIQQVVRGDSAAYFCASSPRGDANYGYTFGSGTRLTVV.

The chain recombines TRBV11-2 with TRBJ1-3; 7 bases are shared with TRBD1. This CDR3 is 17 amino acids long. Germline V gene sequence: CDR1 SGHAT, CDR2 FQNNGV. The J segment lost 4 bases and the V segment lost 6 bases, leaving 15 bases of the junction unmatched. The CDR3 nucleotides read TGTGCCAGCAGTAATCTGAGGGGCGACAGGGCAGGAAACACCATATATTTT. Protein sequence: CASSNLRGDRAGNTIYF.